Here is one TCR beta chain with its context. Its antigen is unknown. The data belong to a study of blood T cells in healthy people across ages. Whole-study results and caveats: Among T cells, TCR beta diversity per million cells dropped roughly linearly as age rose. Donors of long life had a larger count of naive CD4+ cells and greater diversity than aged donors.

From germline, CDR1 is DFQATT and CDR2 SNEGSKA (reference sequence). The V gene end was trimmed by 2 bases and the J gene end by 6 bases; junction bases not matched to a gene: 7. CDR3 size: 14 residues. Then a second PCR, running about 6 to 12 cycles, was carried out with a sample-barcoded 5' primer and a J-beta primer mix. TCRdb reprocessed the 5' RACE reads via MiXCR and lists one record per CDR3 protein. The table lists roughly 730,000 distinct CDR3 sequences, 56% of them singletons, with about a quarter in the top ten. The sequence came from a man aged 40-55 years in good health. The sample taken for sequencing was blood. The chain recombines TRBV20-1 with TRBJ2-7; 10 nucleotides agree with TRBD2. The CDR3 sequence is CSARLGLAHPEQYF. The CDR3 nucleotides are TGCAGTGCTAGATTGGGACTAGCGCACCCCGAGCAGTACTTC.